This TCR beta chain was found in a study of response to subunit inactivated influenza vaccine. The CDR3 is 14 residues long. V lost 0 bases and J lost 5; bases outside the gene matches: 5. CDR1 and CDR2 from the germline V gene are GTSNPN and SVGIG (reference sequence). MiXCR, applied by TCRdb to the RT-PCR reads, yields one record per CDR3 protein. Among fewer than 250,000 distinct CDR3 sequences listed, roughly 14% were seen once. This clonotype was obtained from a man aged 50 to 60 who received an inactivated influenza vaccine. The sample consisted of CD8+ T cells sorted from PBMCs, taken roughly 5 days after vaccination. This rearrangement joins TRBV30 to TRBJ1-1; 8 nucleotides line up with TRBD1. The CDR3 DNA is TGTGCCTGGAGTGTATCAGGGGGCAGGACTGAAGCTTTCTTT. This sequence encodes CAWSVSGGRTEAFF. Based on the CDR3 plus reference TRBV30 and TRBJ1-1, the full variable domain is SQTIHQWPATLVQPVGSPLSLECTVEGTSNPNLYWYRQAAGRGLQLLFYSVGIGQISSEVPQNLSASRPQDRQFILSSKKLLLSDSGFYLCAWSVSGGRTEAFFGQGTRLTVV.